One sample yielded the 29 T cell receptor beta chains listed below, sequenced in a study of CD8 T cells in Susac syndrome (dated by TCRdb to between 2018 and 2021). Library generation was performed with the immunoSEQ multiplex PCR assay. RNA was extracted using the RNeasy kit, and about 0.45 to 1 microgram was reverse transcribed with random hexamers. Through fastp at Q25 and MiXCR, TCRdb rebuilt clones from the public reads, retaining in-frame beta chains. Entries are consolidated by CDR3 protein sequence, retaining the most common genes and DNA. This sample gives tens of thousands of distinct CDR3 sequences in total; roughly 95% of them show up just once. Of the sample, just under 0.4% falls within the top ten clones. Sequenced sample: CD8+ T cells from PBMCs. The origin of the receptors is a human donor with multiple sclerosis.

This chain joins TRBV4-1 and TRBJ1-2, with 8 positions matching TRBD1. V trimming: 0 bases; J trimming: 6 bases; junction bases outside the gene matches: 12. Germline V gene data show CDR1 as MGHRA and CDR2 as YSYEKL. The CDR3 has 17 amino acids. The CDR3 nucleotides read TGCGCCAGCAGCCAAGAACCCGGATCACAGGGGGTTGATGGCTACACCTTC. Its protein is CASSQEPGSQGVDGYTF.

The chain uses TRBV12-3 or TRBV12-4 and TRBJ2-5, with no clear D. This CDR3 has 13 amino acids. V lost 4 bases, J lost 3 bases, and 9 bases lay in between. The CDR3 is CASSSVFEETQYF. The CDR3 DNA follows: TGTGCCAGCAGTTCGGTCTTTGAAGAGACCCAGTACTTC.

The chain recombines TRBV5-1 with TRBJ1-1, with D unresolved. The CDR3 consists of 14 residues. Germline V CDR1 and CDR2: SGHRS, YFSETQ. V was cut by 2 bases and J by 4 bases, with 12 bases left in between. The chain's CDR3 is CASSLRGQSTEAFF. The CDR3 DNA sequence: TGCGCCAGCAGCTTAAGAGGGCAGAGCACTGAAGCTTTCTTT.

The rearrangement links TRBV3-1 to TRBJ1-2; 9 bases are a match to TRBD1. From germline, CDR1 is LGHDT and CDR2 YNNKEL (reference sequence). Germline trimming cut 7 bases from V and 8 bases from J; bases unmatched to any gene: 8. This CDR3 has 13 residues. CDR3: CASTPGQGPGYTF. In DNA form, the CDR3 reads TGTGCCAGCACCCCGGGACAGGGACCGGGCTACACCTTC.

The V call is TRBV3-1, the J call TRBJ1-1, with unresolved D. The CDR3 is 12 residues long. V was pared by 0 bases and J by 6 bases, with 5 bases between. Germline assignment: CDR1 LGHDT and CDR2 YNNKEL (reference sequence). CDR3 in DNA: TGTGCCAGCAGCCAAGATGGGCCTGAAGCTTTCTTT. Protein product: CASSQDGPEAFF.

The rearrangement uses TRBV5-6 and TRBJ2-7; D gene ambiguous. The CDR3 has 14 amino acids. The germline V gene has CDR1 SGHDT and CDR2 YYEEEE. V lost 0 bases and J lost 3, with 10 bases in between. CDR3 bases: TGTGCCAGCAGCTTGGTACCGGCGGACTACGAGCAGTACTTC. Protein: CASSLVPADYEQYF.

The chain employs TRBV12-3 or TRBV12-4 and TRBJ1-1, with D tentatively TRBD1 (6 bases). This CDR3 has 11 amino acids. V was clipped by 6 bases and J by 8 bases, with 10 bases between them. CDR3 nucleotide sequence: TGTGCCAGCAGACAAGGACAGGAAGCTTTCTTT. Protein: CASRQGQEAFF.

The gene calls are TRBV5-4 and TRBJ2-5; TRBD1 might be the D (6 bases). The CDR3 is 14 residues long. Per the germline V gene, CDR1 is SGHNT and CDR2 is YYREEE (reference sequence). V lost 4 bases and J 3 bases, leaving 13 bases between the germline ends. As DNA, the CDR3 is TGTGCCAGCAGCGCGACAGGAGGAAAAGAGACCCAGTACTTC. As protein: CASSATGGKETQYF.

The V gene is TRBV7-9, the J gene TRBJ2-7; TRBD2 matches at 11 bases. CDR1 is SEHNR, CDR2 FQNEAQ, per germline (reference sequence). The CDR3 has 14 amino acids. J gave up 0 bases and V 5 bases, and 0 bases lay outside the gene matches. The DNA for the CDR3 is TGTGCCAGCAGCGGGACTAGCGGCTCCTACGAGCAGTACTTC. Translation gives CASSGTSGSYEQYF.

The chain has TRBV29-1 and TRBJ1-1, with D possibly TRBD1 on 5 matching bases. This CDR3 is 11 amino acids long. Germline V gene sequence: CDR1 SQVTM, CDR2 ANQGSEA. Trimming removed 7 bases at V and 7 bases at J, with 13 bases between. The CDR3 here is CSGEGYSEAFF. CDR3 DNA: TGCAGCGGGGAGGGGTATAGTGAAGCTTTCTTT.

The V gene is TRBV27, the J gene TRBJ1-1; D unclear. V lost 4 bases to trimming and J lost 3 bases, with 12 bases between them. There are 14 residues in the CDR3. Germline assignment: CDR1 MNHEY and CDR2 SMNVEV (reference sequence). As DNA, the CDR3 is TGTGCCAGCAGTTGGACGGCGGCGGACACTGAAGCTTTCTTT. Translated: CASSWTAADTEAFF.

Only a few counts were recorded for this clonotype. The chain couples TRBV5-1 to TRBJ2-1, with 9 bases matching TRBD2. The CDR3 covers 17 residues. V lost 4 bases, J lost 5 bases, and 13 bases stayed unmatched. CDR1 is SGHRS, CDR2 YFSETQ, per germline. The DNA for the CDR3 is TGCGCCAGCAGCCCTATCCGGGCTAGCGGGGAGAACAATGAGCAGTTCTTC. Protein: CASSPIRASGENNEQFF.

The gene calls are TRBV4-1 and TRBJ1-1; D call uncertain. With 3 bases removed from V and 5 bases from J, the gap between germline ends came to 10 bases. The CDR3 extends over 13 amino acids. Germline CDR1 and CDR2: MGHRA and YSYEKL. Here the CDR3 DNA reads TGCGCCAGCAGCCAGGCATTGAGGACTGAAGCTTTCTTT. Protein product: CASSQALRTEAFF.

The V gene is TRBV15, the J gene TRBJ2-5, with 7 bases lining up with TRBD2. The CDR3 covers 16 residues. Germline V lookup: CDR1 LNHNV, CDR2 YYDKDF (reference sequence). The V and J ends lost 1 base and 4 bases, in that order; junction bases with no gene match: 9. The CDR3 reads CATSRVGGGSLETQYF. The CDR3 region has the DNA TGTGCCACCAGCAGAGTAGGCGGGGGAAGCCTAGAGACCCAGTACTTC.

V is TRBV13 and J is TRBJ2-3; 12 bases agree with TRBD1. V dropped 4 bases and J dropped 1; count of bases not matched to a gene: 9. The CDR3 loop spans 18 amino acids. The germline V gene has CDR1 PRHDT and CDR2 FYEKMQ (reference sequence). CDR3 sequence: CASSSGQGASGGTDTQYF. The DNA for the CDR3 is TGTGCCAGCAGCTCGGGACAGGGGGCTAGCGGTGGCACAGATACGCAGTATTTT.

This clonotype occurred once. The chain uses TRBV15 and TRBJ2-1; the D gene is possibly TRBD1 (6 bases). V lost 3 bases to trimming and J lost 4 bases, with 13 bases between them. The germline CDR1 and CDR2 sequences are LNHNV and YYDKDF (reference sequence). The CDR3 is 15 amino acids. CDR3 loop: CATSRAGTTYNEQFF. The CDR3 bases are TGTGCCACCAGCAGGGCCGGGACAACGTACAATGAGCAGTTCTTC.

CDR3 nucleotide sequence: TGTGCCAGCAGCTCCGGACAGGGCCACTATGGCTACACCTTC. The encoded protein is CASSSGQGHYGYTF. The chain is built from TRBV6-6 and TRBJ1-2; 8 bases agree with TRBD1. CDR3 length equals 14 residues. CDR1 is MNHNY, CDR2 SVGAGI, per germline (reference sequence). Losses at the gene ends were 6 bases for V and 3 bases for J; bases not matched to a gene: 6.

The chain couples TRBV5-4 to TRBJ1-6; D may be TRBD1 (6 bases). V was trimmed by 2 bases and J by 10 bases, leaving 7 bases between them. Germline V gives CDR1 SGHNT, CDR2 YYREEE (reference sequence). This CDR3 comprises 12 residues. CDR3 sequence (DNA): TGTGCCAGCAGCTTCAGGGGCTCACCCCTCCACTTT. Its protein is CASSFRGSPLHF.

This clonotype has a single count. CDR3 sequence (DNA): TGTGCCAGCAGCCCATGGGGGCTCACCTACGAGCAGTACTTC. It is translated as CASSPWGLTYEQYF. The chain joins TRBV5-6 to TRBJ2-7; D perhaps matches TRBD1 (6 bases). The CDR3 loop spans 14 amino acids. Germline-derived CDR1 and CDR2 are SGHDT and YYEEEE. The V gene lost 4 bases and the J gene lost 2 bases, with 13 bases spanning the gap. The full variable domain, completed using reference TRBV5-6 and TRBJ2-7, is DAGVTQSPTHLIKTRGQQVTLRCSPKSGHDTVSWYQQALGQGPQFIFQYYEEEERQRGNFPDRFSGHQFPNYSSELNVNALLLGDSALYLCASSPWGLTYEQYFGPGTRLTVT.

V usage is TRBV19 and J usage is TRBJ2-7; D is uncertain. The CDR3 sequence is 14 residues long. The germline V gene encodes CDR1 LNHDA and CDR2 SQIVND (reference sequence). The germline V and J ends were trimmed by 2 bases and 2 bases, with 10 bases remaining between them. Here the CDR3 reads CASSITGEAYEQYF. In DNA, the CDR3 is TGTGCCAGTAGTATAACCGGAGAGGCCTACGAGCAGTACTTC.

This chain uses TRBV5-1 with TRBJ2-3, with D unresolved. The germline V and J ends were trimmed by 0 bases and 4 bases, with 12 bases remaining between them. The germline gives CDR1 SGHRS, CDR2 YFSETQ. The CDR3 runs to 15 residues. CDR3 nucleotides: TGCGCCAGCAGCTTGGAAGGCAGCTTGGCAGATACGCAGTATTTT. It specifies CASSLEGSLADTQYF.

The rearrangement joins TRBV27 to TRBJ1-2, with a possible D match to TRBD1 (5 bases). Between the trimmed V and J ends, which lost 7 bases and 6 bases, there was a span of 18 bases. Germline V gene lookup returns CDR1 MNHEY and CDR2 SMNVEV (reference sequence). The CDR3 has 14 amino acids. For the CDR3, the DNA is TGTGCCAGCAAGGTTGCGGGGGATCCGCATGGCTACACCTTC. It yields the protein CASKVAGDPHGYTF.

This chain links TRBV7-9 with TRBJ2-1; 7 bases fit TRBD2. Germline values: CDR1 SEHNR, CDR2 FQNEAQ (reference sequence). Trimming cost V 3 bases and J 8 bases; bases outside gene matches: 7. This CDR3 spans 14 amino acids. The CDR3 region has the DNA TGTGCCAGCAGCTTTTCCGGGACTATCTATGAGCAGTTCTTC. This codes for CASSFSGTIYEQFF. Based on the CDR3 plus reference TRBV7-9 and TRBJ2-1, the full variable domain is DTGVSQNPRHKITKRGQNVTFRCDPISEHNRLYWYRQTLGQGPEFLTYFQNEAQLEKSRLLSDRFSAERPKGSFSTLEIQRTEQGDSAMYLCASSFSGTIYEQFFGPGTRLTVL.

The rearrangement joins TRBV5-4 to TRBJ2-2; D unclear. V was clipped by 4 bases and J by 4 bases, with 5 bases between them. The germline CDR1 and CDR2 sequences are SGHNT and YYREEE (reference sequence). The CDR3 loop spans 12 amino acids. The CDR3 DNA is TGTGCCAGCAGCCCCCCCACCGGGGAGCTGTTTTTT. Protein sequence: CASSPPTGELFF.

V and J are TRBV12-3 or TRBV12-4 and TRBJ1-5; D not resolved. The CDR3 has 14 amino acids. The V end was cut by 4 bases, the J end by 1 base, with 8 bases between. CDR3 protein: CASSYTSSNQPQHF. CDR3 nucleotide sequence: TGTGCCAGCAGTTACACTTCAAGCAATCAGCCCCAGCATTTT.

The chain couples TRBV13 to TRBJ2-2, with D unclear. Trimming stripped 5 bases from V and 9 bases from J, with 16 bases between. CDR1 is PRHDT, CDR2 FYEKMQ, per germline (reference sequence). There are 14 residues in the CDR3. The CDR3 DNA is TGTGCCAGCAGCGAATCCGCAGGAGTTAGGGAGCTGTTTTTT. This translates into CASSESAGVRELFF.

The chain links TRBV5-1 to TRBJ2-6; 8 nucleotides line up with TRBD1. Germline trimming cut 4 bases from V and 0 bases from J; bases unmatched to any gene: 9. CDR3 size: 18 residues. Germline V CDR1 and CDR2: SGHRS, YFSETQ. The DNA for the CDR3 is TGCGCCAGCAGCGGGACGGGACAGGTCCTCTCTGGGGCCAACGTCCTGACTTTC. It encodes CASSGTGQVLSGANVLTF. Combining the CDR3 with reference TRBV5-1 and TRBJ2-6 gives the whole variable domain KAGVTQTPRYLIKTRGQQVTLSCSPISGHRSVSWYQQTPGQGLQFLFEYFSETQRNKGNFPGRFSGRQFSNSRSEMNVSTLELGDSALYLCASSGTGQVLSGANVLTFGAGSRLTVL.

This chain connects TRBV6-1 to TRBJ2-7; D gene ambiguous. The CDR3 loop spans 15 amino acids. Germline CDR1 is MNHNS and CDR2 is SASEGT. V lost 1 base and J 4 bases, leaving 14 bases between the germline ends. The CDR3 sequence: CASSEVRGGAYEQYF. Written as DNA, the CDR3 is TGTGCCAGCAGTGAAGTTCGAGGTGGAGCGTACGAGCAGTACTTC.

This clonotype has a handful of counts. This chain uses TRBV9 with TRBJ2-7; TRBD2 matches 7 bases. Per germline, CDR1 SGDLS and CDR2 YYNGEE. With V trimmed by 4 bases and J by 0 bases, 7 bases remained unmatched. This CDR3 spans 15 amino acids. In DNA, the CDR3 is TGTGCCAGCAGCCCAGAGGGAGGGAGCTCCTACGAGCAGTACTTC. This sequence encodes CASSPEGGSSYEQYF.